A single T cell receptor (beta chain) is shown here with its context. CDR3 length equals 14 residues. The J segment lost 4 bases and the V segment lost 4 bases, leaving 4 bases of the junction unmatched. Germline V CDR1 and CDR2: MNHEY, SMNVEV (reference sequence). The sample comes from a study of blood T cell repertoires in COVID-19. Study background: T cells, B-cell-depleted T cells, or PBMCs supplied cDNA or gDNA.

Authors' data handling: From reference gene primer amplification, estimates of nucleated cell counts were derived. Assay: immunoSEQ multiplex PCR; the TCRdb copy retains only in-frame clones and omits some. V, J and clone size reflect that table, while D and trimming were determined from the DNA. The table shows approximately 130,000 clones, with roughly four fifths occurring only once. Participants were aged roughly 18 to 89 years from some 24 US areas. Clinical history reported by participants formed the basis on which cohorts were assigned. The rearrangement uses TRBV27 and TRBJ2-3; 8 bases line up with TRBD2. The TCR sequence derives from a man aged 25-45 years who had recovered from COVID-19. Sequenced sample: PBMCs or T cells enriched from blood (not recorded which). CDR3 region: CASSSGLVPDTQYF. DNA for the CDR3: TGTGCCAGCAGTTCGGGACTAGTTCCAGATACGCAGTATTTT.